The rows below give T cell receptor beta chains drawn from one sample of a study of T cell responses to AZD1222 COVID-19 vaccine. Using immunoSEQ multiplex PCR, the repertoire was profiled, and TCRdb retains in-frame clones only, with some absent. Among around 200,000 clones listed, around 88% were seen once. The sequenced sample was peripheral blood, obtained on day 0 of AZD1222 vaccination. The receptors originated from an adult in good health. Both conserved end residues are part of each CDR3.

j_call: TRBJ2-7
cdr3_length: 14
v_call: TRBV28
cdr3_aa: CASRDGTISKEQYF

j_call: TRBJ2-7
cdr3_length: 13
v_call: TRBV14
cdr3_aa: CASSHSSHYEQYF

j_call: TRBJ1-2
cdr3_length: 16
v_call: TRBV30
cdr3_aa: CAWSVLRPLSNYGYTF

j_call: TRBJ1-5
cdr3_length: 15
v_call: TRBV27
cdr3_aa: CASSFLGGGDQPQHF

j_call: TRBJ2-3
cdr3_length: 14
v_call: TRBV24-1
cdr3_aa: CATRGQGRTDTQYF

j_call: TRBJ1-5
cdr3_length: 13
v_call: TRBV28
cdr3_aa: CASSPVRDQPQHF

j_call: TRBJ2-7
cdr3_length: 15
v_call: TRBV5-1
cdr3_aa: CASSLRGLAGYEQYF

j_call: TRBJ2-1
cdr3_length: 13
v_call: TRBV29-1
cdr3_aa: CSVIMSGVNEQFF

j_call: TRBJ1-3
cdr3_length: 16
v_call: TRBV5-1
cdr3_aa: CASSVTGTGSGNTIYF

j_call: TRBJ1-6
cdr3_length: 17
v_call: TRBV6-9
cdr3_aa: CASSYPPPGIRNSPLHF

j_call: TRBJ2-1
cdr3_length: 17
v_call: TRBV19
cdr3_aa: CASTMERRSLSYNEQFF

j_call: TRBJ1-2
cdr3_length: 17
v_call: TRBV4-3
cdr3_aa: CASSQAAIRDLHYGYTF

j_call: TRBJ1-2
cdr3_length: 12
v_call: TRBV10-2
cdr3_aa: CASMAGTDGYTF

j_call: TRBJ2-3
cdr3_length: 15
v_call: TRBV7-9
cdr3_aa: CASSLLGGATDTQYF

j_call: TRBJ2-5
cdr3_length: 15
v_call: TRBV28
cdr3_aa: CASSRQGPDEETQYF

j_call: TRBJ2-1
cdr3_length: 14
v_call: TRBV9
cdr3_aa: CASSVLAVSNEQFF

j_call: TRBJ1-1
cdr3_length: 13
v_call: TRBV7-9
cdr3_aa: CASSQSGRVEAFF

j_call: TRBJ1-2
cdr3_length: 11
v_call: TRBV20-1
cdr3_aa: CSARWDYGYTF